This TCR beta chain emerged from a study of metastatic and nonmetastatic thyroid tumors. In the study overall: Samples came from malignant and benign thyroid patients, and repertoires were compared across blood and tumor or nodule tissue. Findings of the study overall: Versus benign nodules, malignant thyroid tumors reportedly had significantly higher TCR beta diversity, in blood and tumor.

In this sample, this clone turned up many times. Antigen specificity is unknown. TCRdb reprocessed the PCR reads via MiXCR. The sample has over 20,000 clones; over 9% are singletons. From germline, CDR1 is SGHTA and CDR2 FQGTGA. V was clipped by 6 bases and J by 2 bases, with 10 bases between them. The CDR3 is 13 amino acids. Patients underwent thyroid surgery, and none had received any treatment before it. The TCR comes from a male donor with papillary thyroid cancer or a benign thyroid nodule (not recorded which). Some clones in this sample may be carry-over from other donors' samples. The rearrangement uses TRBV7-3 and TRBJ1-1, with D possibly being TRBD1 (6 bases). The sequenced material came from blood. CDR3 sequence: CASRKGGNTEAFF. CDR3 bases: TGTGCCAGCAGAAAGGGGGGTAACACTGAAGCTTTCTTT.